Below, one TCR beta chain is given with its context. Its target is unknown. Each CDR3 protein gets one entry after TCRdb re-called the reads with MiXCR. The sample has roughly 300,000 distinct CDR3 sequences; under 30% are singletons. The data were obtained in a study of T cell repertoires in cytomegalovirus infection. The wider study: Signatures in public TCR beta sequences pointed to both CMV infection and matching HLA type. Whole-study findings and limits: CMV-specific TCR beta clonotypes restricted by HLA-C were the ones dominating the ex vivo response. The cumulative frequency of public TCR beta families distinguished individuals who carried CMV together with the relevant HLA.

This TCR was recovered from a human donor in good health (CMV status not recorded). Some clones in this sample may be carry-over from other donors' samples. The sample taken for sequencing was PBMCs.

In nucleotides, the CDR3 is TGTGCCAGCAGCCAAGGCAAGACATTTAGCACAGATACGCAGTATTTT. This codes for CASSQGKTFSTDTQYF. The genes are TRBV14 and TRBJ2-3, with D uncertain. CDR3 size: 16 residues. V was trimmed by 1 base and J by 0 bases, leaving 11 bases between them. From germline, CDR1 is SGHDN and CDR2 FVKESK.